Each of the 28 T cell receptor beta chains below was sequenced from the same sample in a study of CD8 T cells in ankylosing spondylitis. TCRdb reanalysed the 5' RACE reads using MiXCR and keeps one entry per CDR3 protein. The sample has some 140,000 distinct CDR3 sequences; about 7.3% are singletons. The sample comprised blood, either unsorted or a sorted T cell fraction (not recorded which). The receptors were sampled from a female donor with ankylosing spondylitis or in good health (not recorded which).

This clonotype was counted only a few times. The rearrangement joins TRBV28 to TRBJ2-7; possibly TRBD1 for D (5 bases). The CDR3 is made up of 13 amino acids. Germline V gene sequence: CDR1 MDHEN, CDR2 SYDVKM. With 2 bases removed from V and 5 bases from J, the gap between germline ends came to 10 bases. CDR3 sequence (DNA): TGTGCCAGCAGTTTACAACCGGACAACGAGCAGTACTTC. Encoded protein: CASSLQPDNEQYF.

This clonotype was detected ten times or more. In DNA form, the CDR3 reads TGTGCCAGCAGTTTAGCGGGGCCCACAGATACGCAGTATTTT. Translation: CASSLAGPTDTQYF. The rearrangement uses TRBV6-5 and TRBJ2-3; TRBD2 agrees at 8 bases. V shed 4 bases and J 2 bases; nucleotides not matched to a gene: 2. CDR1 is MNHEY and CDR2 is SVGAGI in the germline V gene. CDR3 length: 14 residues.

Many counts were recorded for this clonotype. V is TRBV6-5 and J is TRBJ1-1; D is unresolved. The CDR3 has 14 residues. Germline V gene lookup returns CDR1 MNHEY and CDR2 SVGAGI. The V end lost 5 bases, the J end lost 1 base, and 11 bases lay between the germline ends. The CDR3 here is CASSTWTGNTEAFF. CDR3 sequence (DNA): TGTGCCAGCAGTACTTGGACCGGGAACACTGAAGCTTTCTTT.

This clonotype was found many times. The chain is built from TRBV12-3 or TRBV12-4 and TRBJ2-1; the match to TRBD1 covers 7 bases. The V segment lost 6 bases and the J segment 3 bases; nucleotides outside the gene matches: 5. This CDR3 is 14 amino acids long. The CDR3 region has the DNA TGTGCCAGCAGACCCGGACAGGACTACAATGAGCAGTTCTTC. It codes for CASRPGQDYNEQFF.

This clonotype was seen ten or more times. The CDR3 spells CASSLAPGTYNSPLHF. CDR3 sequence (DNA): TGTGCCAGCAGCTTAGCACCAGGAACCTATAATTCACCCCTCCACTTT. The gene calls are TRBV13 and TRBJ1-6; unclear D gene. CDR3 length: 16 residues. Germline CDR1 PRHDT, CDR2 FYEKMQ (reference sequence). V lost 1 base, J lost 2 bases, and 9 bases lay in between.

Worth noting for this clonotype: A much larger clonotype is one base distant, so this may be a read error. V gene TRBV7-9 combines with J gene TRBJ1-4, with D maybe TRBD1 (5 bases). The CDR3 sequence is 14 residues long. Deletions cut 7 bases from V and 8 bases from J, with 17 bases between. In germline, CDR1 is SEHNR, CDR2 FQNEAQ (reference sequence). The CDR3 sequence: CASIPTGLGEKLFF. The CDR3 DNA reads as TGTGCCAGCATCCCCACGGGACTTGGAGAAAAACTGTTTTTT.

This clonotype came up many times. The V call is TRBV5-1, the J call TRBJ1-2, with D maybe TRBD1 (5 bases). The CDR3 loop spans 13 amino acids. Trimming pared 7 bases from V and 6 bases from J, leaving 16 bases between. CDR1 is SGHRS, CDR2 YFSETQ, per germline. CDR3 coding DNA: TGCGCCAGCTCAGCGGAGGGGTCGAATGGCTACACCTTC. This gives the protein CASSAEGSNGYTF.

This clonotype was observed many times. The V call is TRBV5-1, the J call TRBJ2-3; 9 positions agree with TRBD1. Trimming at V came to 4 bases and at J to 1 base, leaving 7 bases not matched to a gene. The CDR3 loop spans 16 amino acids. Germline V CDR1 and CDR2: SGHRS, YFSETQ. The CDR3 spells CASSLGQGLGTDTQYF. CDR3 sequence (DNA): TGCGCCAGCAGCCTTGGACAGGGGCTAGGCACAGATACGCAGTATTTT.

This clonotype has at least ten counts. The chain uses TRBV6-5 and TRBJ1-5; a weak D match, TRBD1 (5 bases). V was shortened by 2 bases and J by 7 bases, with 12 bases between the two germline ends. The CDR3 is 14 residues long. Looked up from germline, CDR1 is MNHEY and CDR2 is SVGAGI. The CDR3 DNA sequence: TGTGCCAGCAGTTACCGGGGGGTAGAGCAGCCCCAGCATTTT. Translating it yields CASSYRGVEQPQHF.

The table lists this clonotype with a few counts. The rearrangement uses TRBV7-9 and TRBJ1-2, with D uncertain. Trimming took 7 bases from V and 6 from J, leaving 15 bases between them. This CDR3 has 13 residues. From germline, CDR1 is SEHNR and CDR2 FQNEAQ (reference sequence). CDR3 in DNA: TGTGCCAGCAACACGGGCAGTCCAGATGGCTACACCTTC. Residues: CASNTGSPDGYTF.

The rearrangement uses TRBV7-9 and TRBJ2-5, with unresolved D. Between the trimmed V and J ends, which lost 5 bases and 1 base, there was a span of 8 bases. This CDR3 region has 13 residues. Germline values: CDR1 SEHNR, CDR2 FQNEAQ (reference sequence). CDR3 sequence reads: CASSLDSQETQYF. In DNA form, the CDR3 reads TGTGCCAGCAGCCTAGACTCCCAAGAGACCCAGTACTTC.

This clonotype has more than one count but fewer than ten. The V call is TRBV7-9, the J call TRBJ2-7; D possibly corresponds to TRBD2 (5 bases). CDR1 SEHNR and CDR2 FQNEAQ come from the germline V gene (reference sequence). This CDR3 spans 13 amino acids. Trimming pared 5 bases from V and 6 bases from J, leaving 14 bases between. The chain's CDR3 is CASSPGSRLEQYF. In DNA form, the CDR3 reads TGTGCCAGCAGCCCGGGATCGCGGCTCGAGCAGTACTTC.

This clonotype has at least ten counts. V and J are TRBV6-2 or TRBV6-3 and TRBJ2-3, with TRBD2 matching over 10 bases. Germline CDR1 and CDR2: MNHEY and SVGEGT. The CDR3 spans 17 residues. With 2 bases clipped from V and 4 bases from J, the junction kept 9 bases outside the gene matches. The DNA for the CDR3 is TGTGCCAGCAGTTACCTATCCCTAGCGGGGGTGGCAGATACGCAGTATTTT. Translated: CASSYLSLAGVADTQYF.

This clonotype was seen at least ten times. The V call is TRBV27, the J call TRBJ2-1; the D is unclear. There are 13 residues in the CDR3. From germline, CDR1 is MNHEY and CDR2 SMNVEV (reference sequence). Deletions cut 2 bases from V and 3 bases from J, with 5 bases between. DNA for the CDR3: TGTGCCAGCAGTTTACGGTACTACAATGAGCAGTTCTTC. It codes for CASSLRYYNEQFF.

In this sample, this clonotype turned up many times. This sequence joins TRBV12-3 or TRBV12-4 and TRBJ2-3, with D uncertain. V was trimmed by 3 bases and J by 0 bases, leaving 13 bases between them. This CDR3 is built from 16 residues. DNA for the CDR3: TGTGCCAGCAGTTTTCGAGCTCCCACGAGCACAGATACGCAGTATTTT. It is translated as CASSFRAPTSTDTQYF.

This clonotype was counted ten times or more. V gene TRBV7-9 combines with J gene TRBJ2-1; the match to TRBD2 covers 9 bases. CDR1 and CDR2 (germline): SEHNR, FQNEAQ (reference sequence). Losses at the gene ends were 3 bases for V and 5 bases for J; bases not matched to a gene: 2. This CDR3 region has 14 residues. CDR3 loop: CASSFGTSHNEQFF. CDR3 nucleotides: TGTGCCAGCAGCTTTGGGACTAGCCACAATGAGCAGTTCTTC.

This clonotype was observed a handful of times. This CDR3 reads CASSLTMDREAETQYF. The CDR3 region has the DNA TGTGCCAGCAGCTTAACAATGGACAGGGAAGCAGAGACCCAGTACTTC. The rearrangement links TRBV7-9 to TRBJ2-5; 8 bases line up with TRBD1. Germline-derived CDR1 and CDR2 are SEHNR and FQNEAQ (reference sequence). CDR3 length: 16 residues. After removal of 2 bases from V and 4 bases from J, the junction contained 9 bases not matched to a gene. The whole variable domain, filled in from reference TRBV7-9 and TRBJ2-5, reads DTGVSQNPRHKITKRGQNVTFRCDPISEHNRLYWYRQTLGQGPEFLTYFQNEAQLEKSRLLSDRFSAERPKGSFSTLEIQRTEQGDSAMYLCASSLTMDREAETQYFGPGTRLLVL.

The table lists this clonotype with many counts. The CDR3, as DNA: TGTGCCAGCAGTTACGGGGAAAGGAACACTGAAGCTTTCTTT. Translation: CASSYGERNTEAFF. This rearrangement joins TRBV6-5 to TRBJ1-1, with D unresolved. Germline CDR1 and CDR2: MNHEY and SVGAGI. The V end was cut by 2 bases, the J end by 1 base, with 8 bases between. The CDR3 is 14 residues long.

This clonotype was observed at least ten times. This chain links TRBV3-1 with TRBJ2-5; TRBD2 agrees at 7 bases. Germline CDR1 reads LGHDT; CDR2 reads YNNKEL (reference sequence). This CDR3 has 13 residues. Trimming took 7 bases from V and 2 from J; bases not matched to a gene: 4. CDR3: CASKTSVQETQYF. DNA of the CDR3: TGTGCCAGCAAAACTAGCGTTCAAGAGACCCAGTACTTC.

This clonotype was counted many times. This chain joins TRBV25-1 and TRBJ1-3; the D gene is possibly TRBD1 (5 bases). Germline CDR1 is MGHDK and CDR2 is SYGVNS. V was trimmed by 2 bases and J by 0 bases, leaving 14 bases between them. The CDR3 length is 17 residues. CDR3 protein: CASSEGGRAFSGNTIYF. The CDR3 region has the DNA TGTGCCAGCAGTGAAGGGGGAAGGGCCTTCTCTGGAAACACCATATATTTT. Supplemented by reference TRBV25-1 and TRBJ1-3, the full variable domain reads EADIYQTPRYLVIGTGKKITLECSQTMGHDKMYWYQQDPGMELHLIHYSYGVNSTEKGDLSSESTVSRIRTEHFPLTLESARPSHTSQYLCASSEGGRAFSGNTIYFGEGSWLTVV.

This clonotype was counted many times. The V gene is TRBV7-2, the J gene TRBJ2-3; a weak D match, TRBD1 (5 bases). V lost 5 bases and J 1 base, leaving 10 bases between the germline ends. This CDR3 region has 14 residues. The germline V gene has CDR1 SGHTA and CDR2 FQGNSA. CDR3 loop: CASSLLGGTDTQYF. The CDR3 bases are TGTGCCAGCAGCCTCCTAGGGGGCACAGATACGCAGTATTTT.

This clonotype was seen ten or more times. The V gene is TRBV3-1, the J gene TRBJ1-5; no clear D gene. The CDR3 is 15 amino acids. From germline, CDR1 is LGHDT and CDR2 YNNKEL (reference sequence). V gave up 3 bases and J gave up 1 base, with 10 bases separating them. The CDR3 loop reads CASSHGRGSNQPQHF. CDR3 sequence (DNA): TGTGCCAGCAGCCACGGAAGAGGGAGCAATCAGCCCCAGCATTTT.

This clonotype was found many times. The chain carries TRBV20-1 and TRBJ1-1; TRBD1 matches at 11 bases. Germline V gives CDR1 DFQATT, CDR2 SNEGSKA (reference sequence). J gave up 5 bases and V 4 bases, and 3 bases lay outside the gene matches. This CDR3 region has 13 residues. CDR3: CSAKGQGDTEAFF. The CDR3, as DNA: TGCAGTGCTAAGGGACAGGGGGATACTGAAGCTTTCTTT.

This clonotype has more than one count but fewer than ten. V usage is TRBV11-2 and J usage is TRBJ2-1, with D possibly matching TRBD2 (6 bases). Germline assignment: CDR1 SGHAT and CDR2 FQNNGV. CDR3 length: 15 residues. Trimming took 6 bases from V and 5 from J, leaving 17 bases between them. CDR3 protein: CASRKWRGANNEQFF. The CDR3 coding sequence is TGTGCCAGCAGGAAATGGCGCGGGGCTAACAATGAGCAGTTCTTC.

This clonotype came up a few times. The chain joins TRBV5-5 to TRBJ2-7; possible D gene TRBD1, 6 bases. The CDR3 has 15 amino acids. The V gene's germline CDR1 is SGHKS and CDR2 YYEKEE (reference sequence). V gave up 4 bases and J gave up 2 bases, with 16 bases separating them. The CDR3 region has the DNA TGTGCCAGCAGCATTCGGTACAGGGAAACCTACGAGCAGTACTTC. Residues: CASSIRYRETYEQYF.

This clonotype has ten or more counts. This rearrangement joins TRBV6-1 to TRBJ2-7; 9 nucleotides align to TRBD2. V lost 10 bases, J lost 3 bases, and 10 bases stayed unmatched. Germline V lookup: CDR1 MNHNS, CDR2 SASEGT. The CDR3 consists of 14 residues. This CDR3 is CATFSGGGFYEQYF. The CDR3 nucleotides read TGTGCCACCTTTAGCGGGGGAGGATTCTACGAGCAGTACTTC.

This clonotype was recorded many times. The DNA for the CDR3 is TGTGCCAGCAGCCCGGACAGCGAAAATGAAAAACTGTTTTTT. Its protein is CASSPDSENEKLFF. V and J are TRBV7-2 and TRBJ1-4; the D gene is possibly TRBD1 (6 bases). This CDR3 is 14 amino acids long. The ends were cut back, 5 bases at V and 5 bases at J, with 12 bases in the middle. CDR1 and CDR2 (germline): SGHTA, FQGNSA.

Ten or more counts support this clonotype. The CDR3 region is CASSLLKGWGTEAFF. Here the CDR3 DNA reads TGTGCCAGCAGCTTACTAAAGGGGTGGGGGACTGAAGCTTTCTTT. V usage is TRBV7-2 and J usage is TRBJ1-1; tentative D call: TRBD1 (5 bases). Trimming stripped 2 bases from V and 5 bases from J, with 15 bases between. The CDR3 totals 15 residues. Germline-derived CDR1 and CDR2 are SGHTA and FQGNSA.